Reported below is one TCR beta chain. The data stem from a study of blood T cell repertoires in COVID-19. Study as a whole: Some COVID-19 samples were acute and others convalescent; all came from the United States, Italy and Spain.

Using immunoSEQ multiplex PCR, the repertoire was profiled, and TCRdb retains in-frame clones only, with some absent. The sample holds roughly 230,000 clones, 85% seen once. Participants' own reports of clinical history determined their cohort assignment. Within the 2 weeks before study entry, each person in the exposed group met a COVID-19 case. V shed 1 base and J shed 1 base, with 10 bases lying between them. Germline V gene sequence: CDR1 SGHKS, CDR2 YYEKEE (reference sequence). The CDR3 is made up of 15 amino acids. The sequenced material came from PBMCs or T cells enriched from blood (not recorded which). The sequence was obtained from a woman aged 50 to 60 who had been exposed to COVID-19. V and J are TRBV5-5 and TRBJ2-3; D ambiguous. The CDR3 protein is CASSLIPAGTDTQYF. The CDR3 bases are TGTGCCAGCAGCTTGATACCCGCAGGCACAGATACGCAGTATTTT.